A selection of T cell receptor beta chains follows, all from one sample in a study of T cell repertoires in cytomegalovirus infection. These receptors' antigens are unknown. TCRdb re-analysed the reads in MiXCR, keeping a single row per CDR3 protein. The sample lists over 250,000 distinct CDR3 sequences; approximately 22% were seen once. The material was cultured PBMCs, obtained from culture after CMV antigen stimulation. Receptor source: a human donor in good health (CMV status not recorded). Some clones in this sample may be carry-over from other donors' samples. Each CDR3 is given with its conserved first and last residue. D genes are given only for firm matches. Clone size is shown for a subset of rows, as once, few, many or a class of expanded clone.

d_call | j_call | clone_size | v_call | cdr3_aa | cdr3_nt
TRBD2 | TRBJ2-1 | . | TRBV12-3/TRBV12-4 | CASSPRLAAPLQQFF | TGTGCCAGCAGTCCGAGACTAGCGGCCCCCTTACAGCAGTTCTTC
. | TRBJ2-2 | . | TRBV5-1 | CASSESGLTGELFF | TGCGCCAGCAGCGAATCGGGACTCACCGGGGAGCTGTTTTTT
TRBD2 | TRBJ2-1 | few | TRBV10-2 | CASSVTSGSSGEQFF | TGCGCCAGCAGTGTCACTAGCGGGAGTTCGGGTGAGCAGTTCTTC
TRBD2 | TRBJ2-1 | . | TRBV4-2 | CASSQFSGRDNEQFF | TGTGCCAGCAGCCAGTTTAGCGGGAGAGACAATGAGCAGTTCTTC
. | TRBJ2-4 | . | TRBV4-3 | CASSQDSGGLAKNIQYF | TGCGCCAGCAGCCAAGACAGTGGGGGGTTAGCCAAAAACATTCAGTACTTC
TRBD2 | TRBJ2-1 | . | TRBV6-6 | CASSSGLAIVHNEQFF | TGTGCCAGCAGTTCTGGACTAGCAATCGTCCACAATGAGCAGTTCTTC
. | TRBJ1-2 | . | TRBV19 | CASSIGAGNYGYTF | TGTGCCAGTAGTATAGGGGCGGGGAACTATGGCTACACCTTC
. | TRBJ1-4 | . | TRBV27 | CASSLFYGTPHNEKLFF | TGTGCCAGCAGTTTATTTTACGGGACACCGCATAATGAAAAACTGTTTTTT
TRBD2 | TRBJ2-1 | . | TRBV10-3 | CAFSGGSGSSYNEQFF | TGTGCCTTCAGTGGGGGTAGCGGGAGTTCCTACAATGAGCAGTTCTTC
. | TRBJ2-1 | . | TRBV24-1 | CATSDGWVGYNEQFF | TGTGCCACCAGTGATGGCTGGGTTGGCTACAATGAGCAGTTCTTC
TRBD1 | TRBJ1-2 | few | TRBV19 | CASEDRGSGYTF | TGTGCCAGTGAGGACAGGGGGAGCGGCTACACCTTC
. | TRBJ1-2 | . | TRBV19 | CASSIDLSNGLFYGYTF | TGTGCCAGTAGTATAGATCTCTCGAACGGATTATTCTATGGCTACACCTTC
. | TRBJ1-1 | few | TRBV4-1 | CASSQDYGGEAFF | TGCGCCAGCAGCCAAGATTACGGGGGTGAAGCTTTCTTT
. | TRBJ1-6 | . | TRBV15 | CATSEGFYNSPLHF | TGTGCCACCAGCGAAGGGTTCTATAATTCACCCCTCCACTTT
TRBD2 | TRBJ2-1 | few | TRBV12-3/TRBV12-4 | CASSVRLAQDHNEQFF | TGTGCCAGCAGTGTTAGACTAGCTCAAGATCACAATGAGCAGTTCTTC
. | TRBJ1-1 | . | TRBV10-3 | CAISESSGTGVFFNTEAFF | TGTGCCATCAGTGAGTCATCAGGGACGGGGGTATTTTTCAACACTGAAGCTTTCTTT
. | TRBJ1-2 | . | TRBV7-2 | CASSLQQGRRDGYTF | TGTGCCAGCAGCTTACAACAGGGCCGGCGTGATGGCTACACCTTC
. | TRBJ2-2 | . | TRBV4-3 | CASSQYDTGELFF | TGCGCCAGCAGCCAATATGACACCGGGGAGCTGTTTTTT
TRBD1 | TRBJ2-5 | few | TRBV6-1 | CASSVPGTGGVLRKETQYF | TGTGCCAGCAGTGTCCCCGGGACAGGGGGCGTGTTAAGAAAAGAGACCCAGTACTTC
. | TRBJ2-3 | few | TRBV20-1 | CSASGTTFTDTQYF | TGCAGTGCTAGTGGGACCACCTTCACAGATACGCAGTATTTT
. | TRBJ2-5 | . | TRBV4-3 | CASSVRDEETQYF | TGCGCCAGCAGCGTCCGGGACGAAGAGACCCAGTACTTC
. | TRBJ1-4 | . | TRBV7-8 | CASSLGDFAEKLFF | TGTGCCAGCAGCTTAGGCGATTTTGCTGAAAAACTGTTTTTT
. | TRBJ1-2 | many | TRBV3-1 | CASSQDLGGGYTF | TGTGCCAGCAGCCAAGATCTCGGGGGCGGCTACACCTTC
TRBD2 | TRBJ2-3 | few | TRBV7-9 | CASSLGSGDTDTQYF | TGTGCCAGCAGCTTAGGGAGCGGGGACACAGATACGCAGTATTTT
. | TRBJ1-1 | few | TRBV7-9 | CASSLASGGNTEAFF | TGTGCCAGCAGCTTAGCGTCAGGTGGGAACACTGAAGCTTTCTTT
. | TRBJ1-1 | few | TRBV5-6 | CASSSNQGMNTEAFF | TGTGCCAGCAGCTCCAACCAGGGGATGAACACTGAAGCTTTCTTT
. | TRBJ2-3 | many | TRBV7-2 | CASSHRDGRTDTQYF | TGTGCCAGCAGCCACCGGGACGGCCGCACAGATACGCAGTATTTT
. | TRBJ1-1 | few | TRBV5-6 | CASSFTGIMNTEAFF | TGTGCCAGCAGCTTCACGGGGATCATGAACACTGAAGCTTTCTTT
TRBD1 | TRBJ2-1 | few | TRBV7-9 | CASSLKQGATYNEQFF | TGTGCCAGCAGCTTAAAGCAGGGGGCTACCTACAATGAGCAGTTCTTC
. | TRBJ1-1 | few | TRBV9 | CASRGEGGLNTEAFF | TGTGCCAGCAGAGGGGAGGGCGGTTTGAACACTGAAGCTTTCTTT
. | TRBJ2-1 | . | TRBV10-3 | CAISGIKEQFF | TGTGCCATCAGTGGGATCAAGGAGCAGTTCTTC
TRBD1 | TRBJ1-1 | . | TRBV19 | CASSILYPRPTLRDRGTEAFF | TGTGCCAGTAGTATCTTATACCCACGTCCGACTCTCCGGGACAGGGGGACTGAAGCTTTCTTT
TRBD1 | TRBJ2-5 | many | TRBV7-7 | CASSLNRGRETQYF | TGTGCCAGCAGCTTGAACAGGGGGCGGGAGACCCAGTACTTC
TRBD1 | TRBJ2-7 | many | TRBV7-9 | CASSSGQGNYEQYF | TGTGCCAGCAGCTCCGGACAGGGGAACTACGAGCAGTACTTC
. | TRBJ2-3 | . | TRBV28 | CASSLGGAGTDTQYF | TGTGCCAGCAGTTTGGGCGGGGCCGGGACAGATACGCAGTATTTT
. | TRBJ1-3 | few | TRBV11-3 | CASSPRGNTIYF | TGTGCCAGCAGCCCGCGTGGGAACACCATATATTTT
TRBD2 | TRBJ2-4 | many | TRBV28 | CASSSTSGRAKNIQYF | TGTGCCAGCAGCTCGACTAGCGGGAGGGCCAAAAACATTCAGTACTTC
TRBD2 | TRBJ2-1 | few | TRBV9 | CASSAPGTSGINEQFF | TGTGCCAGCAGCGCTCCCGGGACTAGCGGGATCAATGAGCAGTTCTTC
. | TRBJ2-5 | . | TRBV7-9 | CASSMGGGLQETQYF | TGTGCCAGCAGCATGGGGGGAGGACTACAAGAGACCCAGTACTTC
TRBD1 | TRBJ1-5 | few | TRBV6-1 | CASSTNRGIQPQHF | TGTGCCAGCAGTACCAACAGGGGGATACAGCCCCAGCATTTT
TRBD2 | TRBJ2-1 | . | TRBV12-3/TRBV12-4 | CASSPQGRQLAGGNNEQFF | TGTGCCAGCAGTCCCCAGGGGCGGCAGCTAGCGGGAGGAAACAATGAGCAGTTCTTC
. | TRBJ1-1 | few | TRBV7-6 | CASSPPGTVNAEAFF | TGTGCCAGCAGCCCGCCCGGGACGGTGAACGCTGAAGCTTTCTTT
. | TRBJ1-5 | . | TRBV29-1 | CSTREDSNQPQHF | TGCAGTACGCGAGAAGATAGCAATCAGCCCCAGCATTTT
. | TRBJ2-1 | many | TRBV7-2 | CASSFGTYNEQFF | TGTGCCAGCAGCTTCGGCACTTACAATGAGCAGTTCTTC
. | TRBJ2-1 | . | TRBV20-1 | CSATPDARYNGEQFF | TGCAGTGCCACACCGGACGCGAGATACAATGGTGAGCAGTTCTTC
TRBD2 | TRBJ2-1 | . | TRBV7-6 | CASSQAGTYNEQFF | TGTGCCAGCAGCCAAGCGGGAACCTACAATGAGCAGTTCTTC
. | TRBJ2-1 | few | TRBV6-2/TRBV6-3 | CASRGAPPSGYNEQFF | TGTGCCAGCAGGGGTGCGCCCCCCTCGGGTTACAATGAGCAGTTCTTC
. | TRBJ1-2 | many | TRBV7-2 | CASSTWERSPEGYTF | TGTGCCAGCAGCACTTGGGAGAGATCCCCTGAGGGCTACACCTTC
. | TRBJ1-1 | few | TRBV11-2 | CASSPDTDGEAFF | TGTGCCAGCAGCCCAGACACGGACGGTGAAGCTTTCTTT
TRBD2 | TRBJ2-1 | large | TRBV7-8 | CASSLGTSLQNEQFF | TGTGCCAGCAGCTTAGGGACTAGCCTGCAGAATGAGCAGTTCTTC
. | TRBJ1-5 | many | TRBV7-6 | CASSPQALQGQPQHF | TGTGCCAGCAGCCCCCAAGCACTCCAGGGCCAGCCCCAGCATTTT
. | TRBJ1-1 | many | TRBV7-8 | CASSLAQGPEAFF | TGTGCCAGCAGCTTAGCTCAGGGGCCTGAAGCTTTCTTT
. | TRBJ1-1 | . | TRBV29-1 | CSVTGPTSAFF | TGCAGCGTTACAGGGCCCACCAGCGCTTTCTTT
TRBD2 | TRBJ2-7 | few | TRBV15 | CATSSLRAGDNEQYF | TGTGCCACCAGCAGTCTTCGGGCGGGAGACAACGAGCAGTACTTC
TRBD1 | TRBJ1-1 | . | TRBV20-1 | CSATPWTGVNTEAFF | TGCAGTGCTACCCCCTGGACAGGGGTGAACACTGAAGCTTTCTTT
TRBD2 | TRBJ2-5 | . | TRBV4-1 | CASSLRTSGSSPVTQYF | TGCGCCAGCAGCTTACGGACTAGCGGGAGCTCCCCCGTGACCCAGTACTTC
. | TRBJ2-1 | many | TRBV24-1 | CATSDSHYNEQFF | TGTGCCACCAGTGATTCCCACTATAATGAGCAGTTCTTC
. | TRBJ2-1 | few | TRBV10-3 | CAISVNLDILNEQFF | TGTGCCATCAGTGTTAACCTAGATATTCTCAATGAGCAGTTCTTC
TRBD2 | TRBJ2-5 | . | TRBV7-2 | CASSWGLGLAGRRGETQYF | TGTGCCAGCAGCTGGGGGCTTGGACTAGCGGGAAGACGGGGAGAGACCCAGTACTTC
TRBD1 | TRBJ1-2 | . | TRBV7-9 | CASSLGTGGAFRGYTF | TGTGCCAGCAGCTTAGGGACAGGGGGCGCGTTTCGTGGCTACACCTTC